The 10 T cell receptor beta chains below were found in one sample sequenced in a study of Graves' ophthalmopathy and Graves' hyperthyroidism. Investigators amplified TCR beta CDR3 regions from RNA transcripts. Following a first-round RT-PCR that used HTBI primers, a second-round multiplex PCR was carried out. One entry per CDR3 protein, called by TCRdb with MiXCR from the multiplex PCR reads. The table has under 350,000 distinct CDR3 sequences, roughly 16% seen once. Sequencing was carried out using peripheral blood. The receptor set was obtained from an adult man with Graves' ophthalmopathy.

In the case of this clonotype: An end of the junction differs from the germline gene, which may be a read error. V and J are TRBV6-1 and TRBJ1-5; a weak D match, TRBD1 (5 bases). CDR1 is MNHNS, CDR2 SASEGT, per germline. This CDR3 has 13 amino acids. CDR3 sequence (DNA): TGTGCCAGCAGGGCGGACACCTCTCAGCCCCAGCCTTTT. It codes for CASRADTSQPQPF.

This clonotype was counted at least ten times. V and J are TRBV7-3 and TRBJ1-2, with D unresolved. The length of the CDR3 is 13 residues. The germline gives CDR1 SGHTA, CDR2 FQGTGA. V shed 2 bases and J shed 6 bases, with 10 bases lying between them. The chain's CDR3 is CASSLRGGDGYTF. CDR3 coding DNA: TGTGCCAGCAGCTTACGGGGTGGAGATGGCTACACCTTC.

This clonotype was counted at least ten times. This chain connects TRBV18 to TRBJ2-6; weak D call: TRBD2 (6 bases). Trimming left V 1 base short and J 4 bases short, with 8 bases between. Germline CDR1 is KGHSH and CDR2 is LQKENI. This CDR3 is 15 amino acids long. The DNA for the CDR3 is TGTGCCAGCTCACCACGGGACTCCGGGGCCAACGTCCTGACTTTC. As protein: CASSPRDSGANVLTF.

Many counts were recorded for this clonotype. This sequence joins TRBV6-5 and TRBJ1-1, with TRBD1 matching over 8 bases. Germline loops: CDR1 MNHEY, CDR2 SVGAGI. V lost 4 bases and J lost 4; bases outside the gene matches: 8. CDR3 size: 15 residues. CDR3 protein: CASSSFRGLGTEAFF. CDR3 bases: TGTGCCAGCAGTTCTTTCAGGGGGCTGGGCACTGAAGCTTTCTTT.

The rearrangement joins TRBV28 to TRBJ2-7, with D unresolved. Germline CDR1 and CDR2: MDHEN and SYDVKM. Between the trimmed V and J ends, which lost 3 bases and 3 bases, there was a span of 6 bases. The CDR3 contains 12 residues. The CDR3 protein is CASSFGIYEQYF. CDR3 DNA: TGTGCCAGCAGTTTTGGAATCTACGAGCAGTACTTC.

This clonotype showed up many times. The J gene is TRBJ2-5, the V gene TRBV20-1, with 9 bases that match TRBD1. Germline CDR1 and CDR2: DFQATT and SNEGSKA (reference sequence). The CDR3 spans 14 residues. Trimming took 5 bases from V and 1 from J; bases not matched to a gene: 5. Written as DNA, the CDR3 is TGCAGTGCTGCCCGGGGACAGGGCCAAGAGACCCAGTACTTC. This codes for CSAARGQGQETQYF.

This clonotype has at least ten counts. The chain recombines TRBV29-1 with TRBJ1-2; D possibly corresponds to TRBD1 (5 bases). Deletions cut 6 bases from V and 6 bases from J, with 17 bases between. CDR3 length equals 13 residues. In germline, CDR1 is SQVTM, CDR2 ANQGSEA. CDR3 residues: CSVYAGQGNGYTF. For the CDR3, the DNA is TGCAGCGTGTACGCCGGGCAGGGTAATGGCTACACCTTC.

There are a few counts of this clonotype. The chain joins TRBV12-3 or TRBV12-4 to TRBJ1-1; weak D call: TRBD1 (5 bases). The ends were cut back, 2 bases at V and 0 bases at J, with 10 bases in the middle. The CDR3 has 15 amino acids. The CDR3 is CASSLRAGLNTEAFF. The CDR3 DNA follows: TGTGCCAGCAGTTTAAGGGCAGGGTTGAACACTGAAGCTTTCTTT.

This clonotype was detected many times. This chain connects TRBV12-3 or TRBV12-4 to TRBJ2-7; perhaps TRBD1 as D (6 bases). Between the trimmed V and J ends, which lost 5 bases and 6 bases, there was a span of 14 bases. This CDR3 comprises 13 residues. As DNA, the CDR3 is TGTGCCAGCAGTCCCGGGACATTTACCGAGCAGTACTTC. This translates into CASSPGTFTEQYF.

This clonotype showed up many times. The chain combines TRBV27 with TRBJ2-7; D may be TRBD2 (5 bases). CDR3 length: 13 amino acids. Trimming removed 2 bases from V and 3 bases from J, with 8 bases in between. Germline CDR1 and CDR2: MNHEY and SMNVEV (reference sequence). In nucleotides, the CDR3 is TGTGCCAGCAGTTTACTAGCCGGCTACGAGCAGTACTTC. As protein: CASSLLAGYEQYF.